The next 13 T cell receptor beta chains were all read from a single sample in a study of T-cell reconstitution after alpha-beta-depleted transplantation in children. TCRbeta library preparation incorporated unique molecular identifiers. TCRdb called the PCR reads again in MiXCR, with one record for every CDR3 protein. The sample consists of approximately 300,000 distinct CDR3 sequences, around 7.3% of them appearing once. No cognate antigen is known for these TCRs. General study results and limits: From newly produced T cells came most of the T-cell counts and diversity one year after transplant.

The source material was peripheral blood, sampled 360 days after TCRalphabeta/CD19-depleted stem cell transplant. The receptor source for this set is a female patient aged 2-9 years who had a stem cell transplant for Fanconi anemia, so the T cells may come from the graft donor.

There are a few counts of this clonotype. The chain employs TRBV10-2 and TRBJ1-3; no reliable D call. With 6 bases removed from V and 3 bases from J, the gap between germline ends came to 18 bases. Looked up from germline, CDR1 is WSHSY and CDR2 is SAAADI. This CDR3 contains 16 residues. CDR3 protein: CASSDPWKAVGNTIYF. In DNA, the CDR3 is TGCGCCAGCAGCGATCCATGGAAGGCGGTTGGAAACACCATATATTTT.

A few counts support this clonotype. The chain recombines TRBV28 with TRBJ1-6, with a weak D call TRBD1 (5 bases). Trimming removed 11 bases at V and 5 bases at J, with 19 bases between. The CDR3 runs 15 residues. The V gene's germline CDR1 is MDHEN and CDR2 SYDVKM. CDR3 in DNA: TGTGCCTCCTGGGAGGGACTAAAGAATAATTCACCCCTCCACTTT. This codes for CASWEGLKNNSPLHF.

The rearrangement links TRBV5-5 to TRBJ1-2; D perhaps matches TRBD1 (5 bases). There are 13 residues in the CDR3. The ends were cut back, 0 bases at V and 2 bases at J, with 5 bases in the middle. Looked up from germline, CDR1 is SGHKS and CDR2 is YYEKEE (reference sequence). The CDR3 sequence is CASSLGDNYGYTF. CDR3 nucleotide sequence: TGTGCCAGCAGCTTGGGGGACAACTATGGCTACACCTTC.

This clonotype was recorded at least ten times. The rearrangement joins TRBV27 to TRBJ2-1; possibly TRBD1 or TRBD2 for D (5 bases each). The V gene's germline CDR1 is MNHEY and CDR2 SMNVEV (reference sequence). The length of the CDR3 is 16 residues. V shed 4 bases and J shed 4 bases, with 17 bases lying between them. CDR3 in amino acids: CASSSTPGTGYNEQFF. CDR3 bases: TGTGCCAGCAGTTCTACCCCCGGGACGGGATACAATGAGCAGTTCTTC.

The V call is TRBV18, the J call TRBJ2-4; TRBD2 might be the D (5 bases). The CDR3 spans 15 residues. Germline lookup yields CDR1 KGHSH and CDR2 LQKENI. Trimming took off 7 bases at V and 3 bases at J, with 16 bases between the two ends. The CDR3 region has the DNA TGTGCCAGCTTAGCCGGCGGGTACGACAAAAACATTCAGTACTTC. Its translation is CASLAGGYDKNIQYF.

The CDR3 spells CASSLVSSFGQTAYGYTF. The CDR3 coding sequence is TGCGCCAGCAGCTTGGTGTCCTCATTTGGACAGACCGCCTATGGCTACACCTTC. The chain has TRBV5-1 and TRBJ1-2, with D possibly matching TRBD1 (6 bases). This CDR3 is 18 amino acids long. Germline CDR1 SGHRS, CDR2 YFSETQ. V dropped 0 bases and J dropped 4 bases, with 22 bases sitting between them.

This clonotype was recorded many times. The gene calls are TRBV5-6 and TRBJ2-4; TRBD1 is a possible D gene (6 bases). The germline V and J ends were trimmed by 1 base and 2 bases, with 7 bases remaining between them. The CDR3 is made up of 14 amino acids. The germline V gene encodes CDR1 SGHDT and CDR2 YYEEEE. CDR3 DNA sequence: TGTGCCAGCAGCTTGAGGGGGACCAAAAACATTCAGTACTTC. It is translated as CASSLRGTKNIQYF. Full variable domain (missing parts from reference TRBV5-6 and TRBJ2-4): DAGVTQSPTHLIKTRGQQVTLRCSPKSGHDTVSWYQQALGQGPQFIFQYYEEEERQRGNFPDRFSGHQFPNYSSELNVNALLLGDSALYLCASSLRGTKNIQYFGAGTRLSVL.

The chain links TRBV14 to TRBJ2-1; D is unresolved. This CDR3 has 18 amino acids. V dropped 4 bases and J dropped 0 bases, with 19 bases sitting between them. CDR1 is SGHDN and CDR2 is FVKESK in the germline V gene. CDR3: CASSPIKRTDYSYNEQFF. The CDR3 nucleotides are TGTGCCAGCAGCCCGATAAAACGGACCGATTACTCCTACAATGAGCAGTTCTTC.

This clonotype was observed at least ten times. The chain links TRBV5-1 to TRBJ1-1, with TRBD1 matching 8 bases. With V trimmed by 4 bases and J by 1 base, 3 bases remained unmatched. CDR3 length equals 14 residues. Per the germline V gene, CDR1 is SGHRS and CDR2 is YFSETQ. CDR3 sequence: CASSPTGANTEAFF. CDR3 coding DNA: TGCGCCAGCAGCCCGACAGGGGCGAACACTGAAGCTTTCTTT.

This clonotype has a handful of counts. The CDR3 protein is CASSLRQGLPPIAKNIQYF. CDR3 bases: TGTGCCAGCAGTTTAAGACAGGGGTTACCCCCTATAGCCAAAAACATTCAGTACTTC. The rearrangement joins TRBV6-2 or TRBV6-3 to TRBJ2-4; 8 bases agree with TRBD1. The CDR3 loop spans 19 amino acids. The V gene's germline CDR1 is MNHEY and CDR2 SVGEGT. V shed 4 bases, J shed 0 bases, and the junction held 14 bases outside the gene matches.

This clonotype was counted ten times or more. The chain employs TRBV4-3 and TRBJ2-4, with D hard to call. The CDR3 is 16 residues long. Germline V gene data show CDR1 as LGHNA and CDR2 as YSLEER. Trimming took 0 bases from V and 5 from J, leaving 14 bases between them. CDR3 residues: CASSQDVSEIQNIQYF. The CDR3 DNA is TGCGCCAGCAGCCAAGATGTATCGGAGATTCAAAACATTCAGTACTTC.

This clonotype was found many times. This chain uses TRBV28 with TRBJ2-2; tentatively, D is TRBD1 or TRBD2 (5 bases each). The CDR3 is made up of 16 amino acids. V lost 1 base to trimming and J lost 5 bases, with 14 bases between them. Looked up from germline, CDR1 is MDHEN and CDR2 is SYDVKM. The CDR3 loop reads CASSLFRGVGTGELFF. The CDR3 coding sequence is TGTGCCAGCAGTTTATTCCGAGGGGTAGGGACCGGGGAGCTGTTTTTT.

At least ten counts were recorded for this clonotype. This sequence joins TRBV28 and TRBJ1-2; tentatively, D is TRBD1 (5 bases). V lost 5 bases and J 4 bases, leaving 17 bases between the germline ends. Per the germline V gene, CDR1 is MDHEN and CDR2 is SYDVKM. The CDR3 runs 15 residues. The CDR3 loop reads CASSSGGWDSYGYTF. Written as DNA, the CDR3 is TGTGCCAGCAGTAGCGGAGGTTGGGACTCCTATGGCTACACCTTC.